This T cell receptor beta chain is from a study of T cell clonotyping in hematopoietic cell transplantation. Across the whole study: Pretransplant recipient samples were taken after cytoreduction.

Study-level results: Pathologically expanded recipient clonotypes increased progressively from day 30 to day 180 as diversity fell.

CDR1 is SGHDT and CDR2 is YYEEEE in the germline V gene. Trimming left V 0 bases short and J 0 bases short, with 9 bases between. The CDR3 runs to 15 residues. Described time point: recipient sample about 28 days before transplant, after cytoreduction. As to this clone: What it binds is unknown.

The assay was immunoSEQ multiplex PCR, and TCRdb's table has in-frame clones only and misses some. The data show approximately 22,000 clones, 75% to 90% seen once. The chain uses TRBV5-6 and TRBJ1-1, with D possibly being TRBD1 (5 bases). This clonotype originated in a man between 18 and 35 years old with biphenotypic leukemia. Some clones in this sample may be carry-over from other donors' samples. Source: peripheral blood mononuclear cells, taken before stem cell transplant. The chain's CDR3 is CASSLGAGLNTEAFF. CDR3 nucleotides: TGTGCCAGCAGCTTGGGGGCAGGGTTGAACACTGAAGCTTTCTTT.